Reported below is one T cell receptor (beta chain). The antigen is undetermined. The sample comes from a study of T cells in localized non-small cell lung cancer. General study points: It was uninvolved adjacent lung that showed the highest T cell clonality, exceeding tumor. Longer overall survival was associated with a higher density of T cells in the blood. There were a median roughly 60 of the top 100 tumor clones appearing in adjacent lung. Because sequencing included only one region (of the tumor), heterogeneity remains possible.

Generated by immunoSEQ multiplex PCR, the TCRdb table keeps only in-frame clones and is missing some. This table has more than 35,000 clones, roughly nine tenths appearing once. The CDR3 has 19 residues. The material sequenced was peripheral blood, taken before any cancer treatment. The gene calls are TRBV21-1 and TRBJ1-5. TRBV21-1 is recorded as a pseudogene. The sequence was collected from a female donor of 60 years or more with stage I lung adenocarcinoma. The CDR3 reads CASSKRRGSGLGGNQPQHF. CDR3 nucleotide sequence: TGTGCCAGCAGCAAGCGTCGGGGCTCAGGGTTAGGTGGCAATCAGCCCCAGCATTTT.